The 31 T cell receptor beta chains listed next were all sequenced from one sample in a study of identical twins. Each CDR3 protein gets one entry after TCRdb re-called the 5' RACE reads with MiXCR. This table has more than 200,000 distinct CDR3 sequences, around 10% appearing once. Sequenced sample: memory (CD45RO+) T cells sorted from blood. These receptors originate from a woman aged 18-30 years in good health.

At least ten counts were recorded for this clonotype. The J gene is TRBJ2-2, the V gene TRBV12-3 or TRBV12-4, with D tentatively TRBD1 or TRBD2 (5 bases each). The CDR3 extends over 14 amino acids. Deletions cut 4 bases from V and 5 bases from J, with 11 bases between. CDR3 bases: TGTGCCAGCAGTTCCTTTGGGGGAACCGGGGAGCTGTTTTTT. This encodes CASSSFGGTGELFF.

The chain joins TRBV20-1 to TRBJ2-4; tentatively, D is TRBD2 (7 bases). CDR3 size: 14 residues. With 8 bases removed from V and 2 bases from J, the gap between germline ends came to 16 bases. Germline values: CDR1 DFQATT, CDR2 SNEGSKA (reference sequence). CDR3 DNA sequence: TGCAGTTCACAGGAGGGGGGGACCAAAAACATTCAGTACTTC. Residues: CSSQEGGTKNIQYF.

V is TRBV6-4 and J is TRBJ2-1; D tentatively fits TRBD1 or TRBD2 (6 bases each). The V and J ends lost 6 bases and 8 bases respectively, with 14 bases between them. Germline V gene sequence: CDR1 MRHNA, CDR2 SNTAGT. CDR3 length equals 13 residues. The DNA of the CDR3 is TGTGCCAGCAGCAAACAGGGAGGAGATGAGCAGTTCTTC. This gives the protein CASSKQGGDEQFF.

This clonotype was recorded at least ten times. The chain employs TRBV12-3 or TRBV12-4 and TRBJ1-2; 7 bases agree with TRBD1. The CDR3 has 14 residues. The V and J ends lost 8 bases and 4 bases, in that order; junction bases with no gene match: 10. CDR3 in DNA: TGTGCCAGCTCCCGGGACAGCTTTTCCTATGGCTACACCTTC. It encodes CASSRDSFSYGYTF.

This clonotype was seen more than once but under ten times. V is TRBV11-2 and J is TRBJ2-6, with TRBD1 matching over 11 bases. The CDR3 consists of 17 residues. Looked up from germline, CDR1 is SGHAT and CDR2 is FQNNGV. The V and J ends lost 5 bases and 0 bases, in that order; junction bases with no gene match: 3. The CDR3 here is CASSPDRGLSGANVLTF. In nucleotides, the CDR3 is TGTGCCAGCAGCCCGGACAGGGGGCTCTCTGGGGCCAACGTCCTGACTTTC.

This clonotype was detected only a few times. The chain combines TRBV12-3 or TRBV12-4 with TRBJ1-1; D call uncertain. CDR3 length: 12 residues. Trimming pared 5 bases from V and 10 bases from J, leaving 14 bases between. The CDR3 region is CASSPGALGAFF. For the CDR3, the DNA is TGTGCCAGCAGTCCCGGCGCCTTGGGAGCTTTCTTT.

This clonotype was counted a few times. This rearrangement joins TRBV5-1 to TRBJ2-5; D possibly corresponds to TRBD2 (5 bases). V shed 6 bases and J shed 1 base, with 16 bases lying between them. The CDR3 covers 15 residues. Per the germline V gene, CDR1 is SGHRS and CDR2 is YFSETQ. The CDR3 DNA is TGCGCCAGCACCCCCCGGAGGACCGCCCAAGAGACCCAGTACTTC. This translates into CASTPRRTAQETQYF.

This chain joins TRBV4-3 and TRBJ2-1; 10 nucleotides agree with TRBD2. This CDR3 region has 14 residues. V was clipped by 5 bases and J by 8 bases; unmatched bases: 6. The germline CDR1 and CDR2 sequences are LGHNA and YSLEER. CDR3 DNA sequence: TGCGCCAGCAGCACCTCTAGCGGGAGCTATGAGCAGTTCTTC. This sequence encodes CASSTSSGSYEQFF.

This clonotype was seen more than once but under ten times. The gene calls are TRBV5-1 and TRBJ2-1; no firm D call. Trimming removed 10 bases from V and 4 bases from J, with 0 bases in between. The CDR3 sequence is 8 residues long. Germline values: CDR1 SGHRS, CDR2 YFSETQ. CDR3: CAYNEQFF. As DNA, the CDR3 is TGCGCCTACAATGAGCAGTTCTTC.

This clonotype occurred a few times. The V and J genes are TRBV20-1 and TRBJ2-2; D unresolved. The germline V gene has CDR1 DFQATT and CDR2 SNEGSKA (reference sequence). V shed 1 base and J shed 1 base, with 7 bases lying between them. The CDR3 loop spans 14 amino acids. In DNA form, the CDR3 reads TGCAGTGCTAGAGTCGATCAGAACACCGGGGAGCTGTTTTTT. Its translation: CSARVDQNTGELFF.

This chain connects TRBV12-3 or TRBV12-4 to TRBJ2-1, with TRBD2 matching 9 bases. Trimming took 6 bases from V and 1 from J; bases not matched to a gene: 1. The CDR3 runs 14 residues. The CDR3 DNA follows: TGTGCCAGCAGCACTAGCGGGTCCTACAATGAGCAGTTCTTC. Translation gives CASSTSGSYNEQFF.

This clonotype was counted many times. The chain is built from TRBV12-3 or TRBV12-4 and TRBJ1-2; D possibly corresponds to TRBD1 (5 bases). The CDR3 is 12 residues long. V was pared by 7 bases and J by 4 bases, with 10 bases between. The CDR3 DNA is TGTGCCAGCACCGGGGCCTTCTATGGCTACACCTTC. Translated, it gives CASTGAFYGYTF.

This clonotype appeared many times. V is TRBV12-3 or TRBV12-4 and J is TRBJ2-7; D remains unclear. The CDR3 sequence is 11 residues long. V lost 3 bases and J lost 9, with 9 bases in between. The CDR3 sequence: CASSLEVAQYF. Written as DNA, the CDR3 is TGTGCCAGCAGTTTGGAAGTTGCGCAGTACTTC.

CDR3 DNA sequence: TGTGCCAGCAGTTACTCGGCGACCCCCCGCCCGACAATCGCAGATACGCAGTATTTT. Its protein is CASSYSATPRPTIADTQYF. V is TRBV6-5 and J is TRBJ2-3; the D is unclear. V was trimmed by 0 bases and J by 4 bases, leaving 23 bases between them. Germline values: CDR1 MNHEY, CDR2 SVGAGI. The CDR3 is 19 residues long.

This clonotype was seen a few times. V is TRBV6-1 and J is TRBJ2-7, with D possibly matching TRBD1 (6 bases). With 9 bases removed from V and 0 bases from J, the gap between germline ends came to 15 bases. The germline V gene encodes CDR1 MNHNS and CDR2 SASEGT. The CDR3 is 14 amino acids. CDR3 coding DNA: TGTGCCAGTCGCCGAGACAGGAGCTCCTACGAGCAGTACTTC. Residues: CASRRDRSSYEQYF.

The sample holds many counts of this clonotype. DNA for the CDR3: TGTGCCAGCAGTTTTTCCGGGGGAGGCAATCAGCCCCAGCATTTT. It is translated as CASSFSGGGNQPQHF. The gene calls are TRBV12-3 or TRBV12-4 and TRBJ1-5; maybe TRBD1 (5 bases). V was trimmed by 3 bases and J by 2 bases, leaving 11 bases between them. The CDR3 contains 15 residues.

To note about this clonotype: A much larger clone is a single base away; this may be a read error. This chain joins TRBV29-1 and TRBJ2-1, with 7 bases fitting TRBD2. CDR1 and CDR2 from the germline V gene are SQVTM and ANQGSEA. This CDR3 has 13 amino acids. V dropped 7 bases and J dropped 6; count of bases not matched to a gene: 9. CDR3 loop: CSGAKGGPNEQFF. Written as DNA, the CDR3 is TGCAGCGGGGCGAAGGGAGGGCCCAATGAGCAGTTCTTC.

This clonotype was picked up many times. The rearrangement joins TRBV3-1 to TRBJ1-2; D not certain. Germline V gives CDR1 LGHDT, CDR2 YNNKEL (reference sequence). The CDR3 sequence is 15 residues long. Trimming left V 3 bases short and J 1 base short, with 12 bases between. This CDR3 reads CASSQNGGVNYGYTF. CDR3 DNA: TGTGCCAGCAGCCAGAACGGTGGGGTTAACTATGGCTACACCTTC.

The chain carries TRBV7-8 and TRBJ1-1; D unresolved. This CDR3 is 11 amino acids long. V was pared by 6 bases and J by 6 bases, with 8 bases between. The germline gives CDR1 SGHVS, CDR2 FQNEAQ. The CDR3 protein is CASSPVSEAFF. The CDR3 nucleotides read TGTGCCAGCAGTCCGGTCTCTGAAGCTTTCTTT. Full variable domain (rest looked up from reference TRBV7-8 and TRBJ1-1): GAGVSQSPRYKVAKRGQDVALRCDPISGHVSLFWYQQALGQGPEFLTYFQNEAQLDKSGLPSDRFFAERPEGSVSTLKIQRTQQEDSAVYLCASSPVSEAFFGQGTRLTVV.

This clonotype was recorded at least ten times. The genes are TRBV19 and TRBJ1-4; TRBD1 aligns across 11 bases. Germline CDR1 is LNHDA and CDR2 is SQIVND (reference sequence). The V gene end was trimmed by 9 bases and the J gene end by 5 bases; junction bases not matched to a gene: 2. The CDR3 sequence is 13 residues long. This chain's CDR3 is CASRDRGNEKLFF. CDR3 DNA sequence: TGTGCCAGCCGGGACAGGGGGAATGAAAAACTGTTTTTT.

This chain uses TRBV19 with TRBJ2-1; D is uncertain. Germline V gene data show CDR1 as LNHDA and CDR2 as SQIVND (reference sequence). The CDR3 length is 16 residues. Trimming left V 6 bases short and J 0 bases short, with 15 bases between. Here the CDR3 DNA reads TGTGCCAGTAGCATCCGTTCGTTCAACTCCTACAATGAGCAGTTCTTC. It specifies CASSIRSFNSYNEQFF. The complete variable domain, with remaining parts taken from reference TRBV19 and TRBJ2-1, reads DGGITQSPKYLFRKEGQNVTLSCEQNLNHDAMYWYRQDPGQGLRLIYYSQIVNDFQKGDIAEGYSVSREKKESFPLTVTSAQKNPTAFYLCASSIRSFNSYNEQFFGPGTRLTVL.

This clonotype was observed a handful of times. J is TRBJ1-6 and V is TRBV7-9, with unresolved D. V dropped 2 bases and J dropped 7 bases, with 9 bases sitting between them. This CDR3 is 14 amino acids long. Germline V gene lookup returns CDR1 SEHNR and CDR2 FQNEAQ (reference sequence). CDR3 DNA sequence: TGTGCCAGCAGCTTAAAGGGAGGGAATTCACCCCTCCACTTT. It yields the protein CASSLKGGNSPLHF.

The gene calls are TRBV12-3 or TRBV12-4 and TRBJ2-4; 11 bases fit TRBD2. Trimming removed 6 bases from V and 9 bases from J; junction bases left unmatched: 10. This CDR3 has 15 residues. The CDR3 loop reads CASRPQTSGESIQYF. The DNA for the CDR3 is TGTGCCAGCAGACCCCAGACTAGCGGGGAAAGCATTCAGTACTTC.

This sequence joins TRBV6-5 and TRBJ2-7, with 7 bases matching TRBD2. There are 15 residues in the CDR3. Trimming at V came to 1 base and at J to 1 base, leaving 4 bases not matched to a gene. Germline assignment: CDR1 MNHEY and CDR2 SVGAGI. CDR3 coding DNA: TGTGCCAGCAGTTACTACCGGGAGGTTTCCTACGAGCAGTACTTC. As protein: CASSYYREVSYEQYF.

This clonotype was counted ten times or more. In nucleotides, the CDR3 is TGTGCCAGCAGTGACAGGGTCCACGGCTACACCTTC. Its translation is CASSDRVHGYTF. V and J are TRBV27 and TRBJ1-2, with 7 bases matching TRBD1. This CDR3 comprises 12 residues. The germline V gene has CDR1 MNHEY and CDR2 SMNVEV (reference sequence). The J segment lost 8 bases and the V segment lost 5 bases, leaving 5 bases of the junction unmatched.

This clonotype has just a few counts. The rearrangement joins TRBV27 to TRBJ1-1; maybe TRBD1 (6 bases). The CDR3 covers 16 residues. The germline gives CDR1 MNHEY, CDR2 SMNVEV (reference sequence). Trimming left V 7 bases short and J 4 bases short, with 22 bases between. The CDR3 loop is CASKQQGLPLGTEAFF. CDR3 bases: TGTGCCAGCAAGCAACAGGGATTACCTCTGGGCACTGAAGCTTTCTTT.

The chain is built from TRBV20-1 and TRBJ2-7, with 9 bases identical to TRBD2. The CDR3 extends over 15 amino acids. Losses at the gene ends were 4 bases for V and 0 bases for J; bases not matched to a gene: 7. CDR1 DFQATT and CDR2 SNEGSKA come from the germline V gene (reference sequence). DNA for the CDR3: TGCAGTGCTATTTCCGGGACTAGCATCTCCTACGAGCAGTACTTC. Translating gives CSAISGTSISYEQYF.

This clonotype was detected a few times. The CDR3 DNA reads as TGTGCCAGCAGCAACCTGGGGGGGGAGACCCAGTACTTC. It yields the protein CASSNLGGETQYF. V gene TRBV27 combines with J gene TRBJ2-5, with TRBD2 identical over 7 bases. Germline CDR1 reads MNHEY; CDR2 reads SMNVEV (reference sequence). V was pared by 6 bases and J by 5 bases, with 6 bases of the junction left unmatched. The CDR3 runs to 13 residues.

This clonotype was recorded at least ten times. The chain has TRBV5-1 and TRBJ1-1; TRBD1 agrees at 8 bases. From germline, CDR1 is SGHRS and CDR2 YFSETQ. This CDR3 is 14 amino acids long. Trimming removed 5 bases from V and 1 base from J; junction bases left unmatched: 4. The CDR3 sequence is CASRSGTGNTEAFF. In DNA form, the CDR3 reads TGCGCCAGCAGGTCCGGGACAGGGAACACTGAAGCTTTCTTT. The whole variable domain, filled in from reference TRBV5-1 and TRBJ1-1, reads KAGVTQTPRYLIKTRGQQVTLSCSPISGHRSVSWYQQTPGQGLQFLFEYFSETQRNKGNFPGRFSGRQFSNSRSEMNVSTLELGDSALYLCASRSGTGNTEAFFGQGTRLTVV.

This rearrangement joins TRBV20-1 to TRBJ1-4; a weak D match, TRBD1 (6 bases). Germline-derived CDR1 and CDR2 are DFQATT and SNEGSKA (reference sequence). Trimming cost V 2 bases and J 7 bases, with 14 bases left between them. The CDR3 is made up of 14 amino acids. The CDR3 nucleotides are TGCAGTGCTAGACGGGGGCCCGGGGGTGAAAAACTGTTTTTT. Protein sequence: CSARRGPGGEKLFF.

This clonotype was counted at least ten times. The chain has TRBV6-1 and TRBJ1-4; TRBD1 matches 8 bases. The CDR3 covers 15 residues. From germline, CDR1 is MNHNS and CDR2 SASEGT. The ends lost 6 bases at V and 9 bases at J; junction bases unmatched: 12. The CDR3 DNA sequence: TGTGCCAGCAGCCAATCCGGGACAGGAGATAAAAAACTGTTTTTT. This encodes CASSQSGTGDKKLFF.